This TCR beta chain derives from a study of monozygotic twins with inflammatory bowel disease. Study results and caveats: Healthy twins showed more clonotype sharing with others than IBD patients, especially patients with disease activity. Subtypes among T cells remained indistinguishable.

Details on this clonotype: Its antigen is still unknown.

Used for each TCR library was approximately 3,800 ng of total RNA. In eight separate reactions per sample, cDNA was generated. From its re-call of the 5' RACE reads, TCRdb lists each CDR3 protein once, without DNA. This repertoire includes around 410,000 distinct CDR3 sequences. CDR1 LGHDT and CDR2 YNNKEL come from the germline V gene (reference sequence). The CDR3 runs to 16 residues. The chain combines TRBV3-1 with TRBJ2-2; TCRdb names TRBD2, which stays unverified in the absence of DNA. This receptor was obtained from a human donor with ulcerative colitis or Crohn's disease, or a healthy co-twin of an affected twin (not recorded which). Sequences were obtained from blood. This chain's CDR3 is CASSQPSGRATGELFF. Filled out from reference TRBV3-1 and TRBJ2-2, the complete variable domain reads DTAVSQTPKYLVTQMGNDKSIKCEQNLGHDTMYWYKQDSKKFLKIMFSYNNKELIINETVPNRFSPKSPDKAHLNLHINSLELGDSAVYFCASSQPSGRATGELFFGEGSRLTVL.